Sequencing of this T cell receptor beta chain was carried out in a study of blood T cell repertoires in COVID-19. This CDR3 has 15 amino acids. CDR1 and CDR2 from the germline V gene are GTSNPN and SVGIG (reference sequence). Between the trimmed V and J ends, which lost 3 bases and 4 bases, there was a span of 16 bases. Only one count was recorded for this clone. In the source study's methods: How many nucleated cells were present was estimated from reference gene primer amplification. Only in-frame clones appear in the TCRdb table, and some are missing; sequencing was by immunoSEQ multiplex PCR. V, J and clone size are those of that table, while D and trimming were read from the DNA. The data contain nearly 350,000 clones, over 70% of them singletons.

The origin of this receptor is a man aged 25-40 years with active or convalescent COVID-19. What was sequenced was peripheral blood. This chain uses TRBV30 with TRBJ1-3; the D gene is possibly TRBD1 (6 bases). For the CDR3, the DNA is TGTGCCTGGAGGAATCTGGGGGCGCGCGGAAACACCATATATTTT. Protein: CAWRNLGARGNTIYF.